This TCR beta chain was documented in a study of blood T cell repertoires in COVID-19. A single count supports this clone. Clones were read by immunoSEQ multiplex PCR, and TCRdb kept only the in-frame ones, dropping some. The table shows about 300,000 clones, with around 85% occurring only once. The CDR3 runs 16 residues. The germline V and J ends were trimmed by 7 bases and 0 bases, with 16 bases remaining between them. Germline loops: CDR1 LNHDA, CDR2 SQIVND (reference sequence). This TCR derives from a man aged 30-40 years who had recovered from COVID-19. The chain carries TRBV19 and TRBJ1-3; weak D call: TRBD1 (6 bases). The specimen sequenced was PBMCs or T cells enriched from blood (not recorded which). The CDR3 here is CASIQQGLVSGNTIYF. CDR3 sequence (DNA): TGTGCCAGTATCCAACAGGGTTTAGTCTCTGGAAACACCATATATTTT.